There are a few counts of the clone carrying this TCR beta chain. Its antigen is still unknown. Expressed TCRB transcripts were sequenced, since all the RNA that had been isolated was reverse transcribed. Profiled with immunoSEQ multiplex PCR; TCRdb holds only in-frame clones, not every one. The table has 350,000 to 450,000 clones, less than 15% seen once. This entry belongs to a study of beta chain features in type 1 diabetes. Findings and limits, study-wide: A closer apparent resemblance between naive, central memory and Treg TCRB repertoires was seen in patients than in healthy donors.

V was cut by 1 base and J by 0 bases, with 8 bases left in between. Germline V gene data show CDR1 as SGHRS and CDR2 as YFSETQ. This CDR3 contains 14 residues. Sorted CD4+ subsets: naive, central memory, regulatory, stem cell-like memory (CD45RO/CCR7/CD25/CD127/CD95/CD27 panel). Post-sort purity exceeded 95% for all sorted populations. The chain links TRBV5-1 to TRBJ2-7; no clear D gene. This TCR came from a woman under 30 in good health. The sequenced material came from naive CD4+ T cells from blood. The CDR3 loop is CASSLYVSSYEQYF. CDR3 bases: TGCGCCAGCAGCTTGTACGTTAGCTCCTACGAGCAGTACTTC.